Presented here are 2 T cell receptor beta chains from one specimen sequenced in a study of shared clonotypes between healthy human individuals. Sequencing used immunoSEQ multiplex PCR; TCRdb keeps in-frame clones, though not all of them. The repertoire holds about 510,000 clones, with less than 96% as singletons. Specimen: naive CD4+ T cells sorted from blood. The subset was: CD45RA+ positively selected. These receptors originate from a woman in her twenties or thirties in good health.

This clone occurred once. The CDR3 coding sequence is TGTGCCAGCAGCCGGTATTTTGGTCTAGGCAACGAGCAGTACTTC. Its protein is CASSRYFGLGNEQYF. The chain joins TRBV5-5 to TRBJ2-7; D unclear. V dropped 4 bases and J dropped 5 bases, with 19 bases sitting between them. This CDR3 region has 15 residues. In germline, CDR1 is SGHKS, CDR2 YYEKEE (reference sequence).

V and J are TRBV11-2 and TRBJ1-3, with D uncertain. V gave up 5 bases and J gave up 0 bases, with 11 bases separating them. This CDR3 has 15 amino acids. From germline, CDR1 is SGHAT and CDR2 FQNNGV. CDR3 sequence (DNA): TGTGCCAGCAGCCCAGCCCCATACTCTGGAAACACCATATATTTT. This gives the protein CASSPAPYSGNTIYF.